The source of this T cell receptor beta chain is a study of identical twins. Template switching added a universal primer site, and cDNA bore unique molecular identifiers. TCRdb re-called the 5' RACE reads with MiXCR, one entry per CDR3 protein. The table lists 450,000 or so distinct CDR3 sequences, about a fifth of them singletons. The V gene's germline CDR1 is SGHRS and CDR2 YFSETQ. The CDR3 length is 16 residues. The ends lost 1 base at V and 4 bases at J; junction bases unmatched: 4. Notes on the study in general: Modelling approaches yielded underestimates of out-of-frame TCR alpha sharing between monozygotic twins. Memory repertoires showed no such pattern, whereas abundant cord blood beta clonotypes carried fewer insertions.

Only healthy Caucasians were included as donors. Turning to this clonotype: Its matching antigen is unknown.

The chain recombines TRBV5-1 with TRBJ2-3; 12 nucleotides match TRBD2. The origin of this receptor is a man aged 45-65 years in good health. Sequencing was carried out using naive T cells sorted from blood. In nucleotides, the CDR3 is TGCGCCAGCAGCTTGCAGACTAGCGGGGGATCAGATACGCAGTATTTT. Protein: CASSLQTSGGSDTQYF.